This TCR beta chain was sequenced for a study of blood T cell repertoires in COVID-19. Study context: The United States, Italy and Spain were the sources of the acute and convalescent COVID-19 samples. PBMCs, B-cell-depleted T cells, or T cells were the source of the cDNA or gDNA that made up the material.

In the original analysis: How many nucleated cells were present was estimated from reference gene primer amplification. Measured with immunoSEQ multiplex PCR; TCRdb has only the in-frame clones, and not every one. Clone size and V and J calls were adopted from that table, with D and trimming inferred from the DNA. The profile shows 200,000 to 250,000 clones, 80% to 85% of them singletons. This CDR3 is built from 15 residues. V was trimmed by 2 bases and J by 8 bases, leaving 13 bases between them. The germline V gene encodes CDR1 MNHEY and CDR2 SVGAGI. Followed longitudinally, the Seattle patients had been enrolled during active infection.

The V gene is TRBV6-5, the J gene TRBJ1-6, with D possibly matching TRBD1 (5 bases). The specimen was peripheral blood. The TCR sequence derives from a woman older than 75 with COVID-19, enrolled during active disease. Written as DNA, the CDR3 is TGTGCCAGCAGTTACATTCGGGGGAGAGATTCACCCCTCCACTTT. The encoded protein is CASSYIRGRDSPLHF.